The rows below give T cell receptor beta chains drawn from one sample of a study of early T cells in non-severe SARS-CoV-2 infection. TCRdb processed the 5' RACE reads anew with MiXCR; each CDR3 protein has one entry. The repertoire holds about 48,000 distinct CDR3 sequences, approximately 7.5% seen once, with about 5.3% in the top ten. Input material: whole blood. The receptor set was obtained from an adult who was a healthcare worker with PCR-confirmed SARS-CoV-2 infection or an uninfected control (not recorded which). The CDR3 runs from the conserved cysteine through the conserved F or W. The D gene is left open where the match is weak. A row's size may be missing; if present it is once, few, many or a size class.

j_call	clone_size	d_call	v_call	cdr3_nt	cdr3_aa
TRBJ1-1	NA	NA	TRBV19	TGTGCCAGTAGTATCCCGATAGGGGAGACTGAAGCTTTCTTT	CASSIPIGETEAFF
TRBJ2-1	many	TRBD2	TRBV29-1	TGCAGCGCCAGCGGGGGGAACTCCTACAATGAGCAGTTCTTC	CSASGGNSYNEQFF
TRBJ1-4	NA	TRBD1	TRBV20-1	TGCAGTGCTAGTGCGCTCGGGACAGGGAACGAAAAACTGTTTTTT	CSASALGTGNEKLFF
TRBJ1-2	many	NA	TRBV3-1	TGTGCCAGCAGCCAAGTAGGGGGGAAAGGCTACACCTTC	CASSQVGGKGYTF
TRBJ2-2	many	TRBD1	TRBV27	TGTGCCAGCAGTCCTCTGACAGGGGGGAACACCGGGGAGCTGTTTTTT	CASSPLTGGNTGELFF
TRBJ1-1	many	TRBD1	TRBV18	TGTGCCAGCCAGAGGCAGGGGGCTAACACTGAAGCTTTCTTT	CASQRQGANTEAFF
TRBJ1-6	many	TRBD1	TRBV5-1	TGCGCCAGCAGCTCGGGGGACAGGGGAGGATATAATTCACCCCTCCACTTT	CASSSGDRGGYNSPLHF
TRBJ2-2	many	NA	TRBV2	TGTGCCAGCAACCGTAACGGGGGGAACACCGGGGAGCTGTTTTTT	CASNRNGGNTGELFF
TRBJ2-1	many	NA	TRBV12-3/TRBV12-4	TGTGCCAGCAGGGGTACCAATGACAATGAGCAGTTCTTC	CASRGTNDNEQFF
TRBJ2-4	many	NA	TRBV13	TGTGCCAGCAGCTTGGGTAGAAAAAACATTCAGTACTTC	CASSLGRKNIQYF
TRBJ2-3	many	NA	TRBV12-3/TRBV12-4	TGTGCCAGCAGTCCGGGCCACCCCACAGATACGCAGTATTTT	CASSPGHPTDTQYF
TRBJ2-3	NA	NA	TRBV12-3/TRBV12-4	TGTGCCAGCAGAGTGACAGGAACCTACACAGATACGCAGTATTTT	CASRVTGTYTDTQYF
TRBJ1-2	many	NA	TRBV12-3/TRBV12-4	TGTGCCAGCAGTTTAGATCCAGTGAGGCGGGGCTACACCTTC	CASSLDPVRRGYTF
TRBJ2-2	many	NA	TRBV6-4	TGTGCCAGCAGTGGACAGGTTGGCGGGGAGCTGTTTTTT	CASSGQVGGELFF
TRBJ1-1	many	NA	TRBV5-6	TGTGCCAGCAGCCCGGGGGCGCGCACTGAAGCTTTCTTT	CASSPGARTEAFF